This TCR beta chain was observed in a study of a mutant IDH1 vaccine in newly diagnosed glioma. The table came from immunoSEQ multiplex PCR; TCRdb's copy has only in-frame clones and leaves some out. The sample lists approximately 60,000 clones; about 81% were seen once. On this clone itself: Its matching antigen is unknown.

Time point given: week 23, last vaccination. The study gave 300 ug of mutant IDH1 20-mer peptide per vaccine dose, with topical imiquimod. This TCR derives from a woman between 40 and 55 years old with glioma. Some clones in this sample may be carry-over from other donors' samples. The input for sequencing was PBMCs, taken from a glioma patient whose treatment included an IDH1 peptide vaccine.

In DNA form, the CDR3 reads TGTGCCAGCAGTTCCCGACAGGGTCCCCCCTATGGCTACACCTTC. It is translated as CASSSRQGPPYGYTF. The rearrangement links TRBV6-4 to TRBJ1-2; the match to TRBD1 covers 7 bases. The germline CDR1 and CDR2 sequences are MRHNA and SNTAGT. Trimming cost V 5 bases and J 4 bases; bases outside gene matches: 10. CDR3 length equals 15 residues.